Below are 22 T cell receptor beta chains sequenced from a single sample in a study of blood T cell repertoires in COVID-19. Using immunoSEQ multiplex PCR, the repertoire was profiled, and TCRdb retains in-frame clones only, with some absent. The data hold roughly 70,000 clones, with under 95% observed a single time. Sequencing was carried out using peripheral blood. These receptors originate from a man in his fifties with acute or convalescent COVID-19.

The V gene is TRBV7-2, the J gene TRBJ1-1; D ambiguous. The V and J ends lost 2 bases and 5 bases respectively, with 12 bases between them. Per the germline V gene, CDR1 is SGHTA and CDR2 is FQGNSA. The CDR3 loop spans 14 amino acids. CDR3: CASSLFERGTEAFF. The CDR3 bases are TGTGCCAGCAGCTTATTCGAGCGCGGTACTGAAGCTTTCTTT.

The chain links TRBV28 to TRBJ1-5; TRBD1 aligns across 8 bases. The CDR3 is made up of 15 amino acids. The germline V gene has CDR1 MDHEN and CDR2 SYDVKM. The J segment lost 0 bases and the V segment lost 5 bases, leaving 3 bases of the junction unmatched. CDR3 residues: CASSLTGGSNQPQHF. The DNA of the CDR3 is TGTGCCAGCAGTCTCACAGGGGGTAGCAATCAGCCCCAGCATTTT.

The V gene is TRBV4-1, the J gene TRBJ2-5; TRBD1 aligns across 11 bases. CDR1 is MGHRA, CDR2 YSYEKL, per germline. V lost 4 bases to trimming and J lost 2 bases; unmatched junction nucleotides: 6. The CDR3 is made up of 16 amino acids. CDR3 sequence: CASSRRGQGVQETQYF. CDR3 nucleotide sequence: TGCGCCAGCAGCCGCAGGGGACAGGGGGTTCAAGAGACCCAGTACTTC.

This sequence joins TRBV12-3 or TRBV12-4 and TRBJ1-1; a possible D gene is TRBD1 (5 bases). This CDR3 is built from 13 residues. Trimming took off 7 bases at V and 5 bases at J, with 14 bases between the two ends. The CDR3 protein is CASILLGGTEAFF. CDR3 DNA: TGTGCCAGCATACTACTGGGGGGGACTGAAGCTTTCTTT.

This chain joins TRBV4-2 and TRBJ2-6; D remains unclear. CDR3 size: 19 residues. The V gene lost 2 bases and the J gene lost 0 bases, with 17 bases spanning the gap. From germline, CDR1 is LGHNA and CDR2 YNFKEQ. The CDR3 nucleotides read TGTGCCAGCAGCCAAAGAGCCGCAGGTCCTCACTCTGGGGCCAACGTCCTGACTTTC. This codes for CASSQRAAGPHSGANVLTF.

The chain joins TRBV23-1 to TRBJ2-6; the D gene is possibly TRBD1 (6 bases). TRBV23-1 counts as an open reading frame of uncertain function. This CDR3 contains 15 residues. The V end lost 7 bases, the J end lost 4 bases, and 14 bases lay between the germline ends. The CDR3 spells CASTSDSPGANVLTF. CDR3 DNA sequence: TGCGCCAGCACATCGGACAGCCCCGGGGCCAACGTCCTGACTTTC.

The rearrangement uses TRBV7-9 and TRBJ2-1; D ambiguous. V dropped 1 base and J dropped 8 bases, with 3 bases sitting between them. The CDR3 has 11 residues. Germline lookup yields CDR1 SEHNR and CDR2 FQNEAQ (reference sequence). The CDR3 reads CASSLGDEQFF. CDR3 in DNA: TGTGCCAGCAGCTTAGGAGATGAGCAGTTCTTC.

Comments on this clone: Other DNA sequences in the same sample also yield this CDR3. This sequence joins TRBV20-1 and TRBJ2-7; no reliable D call. Per the germline V gene, CDR1 is DFQATT and CDR2 is SNEGSKA (reference sequence). V was clipped by 5 bases and J by 1 base, with 6 bases between them. The CDR3 sequence is 11 residues long. The CDR3 sequence: CSASGSYEQYF. The CDR3 DNA reads as TGCAGTGCTTCAGGATCCTACGAGCAGTACTTC.

V is TRBV27 and J is TRBJ2-4; TRBD2 is a possible D gene (6 bases). The CDR3 has 14 residues. CDR1 MNHEY and CDR2 SMNVEV come from the germline V gene (reference sequence). Trimming took 3 bases from V and 0 from J, leaving 6 bases between them. The CDR3 sequence is CASSLRGAKNIQYF. As DNA, the CDR3 is TGTGCCAGCAGTTTGCGGGGAGCCAAAAACATTCAGTACTTC.

This chain connects TRBV5-5 to TRBJ1-2, with no clear D. The CDR3 has 14 amino acids. Between the trimmed V and J ends, which lost 1 base and 1 base, there was a span of 8 bases. Germline loops: CDR1 SGHKS, CDR2 YYEKEE (reference sequence). CDR3 sequence (DNA): TGTGCCAGCAGCTTGCCCGGGGTTAACTATGGCTACACCTTC. Encoded protein: CASSLPGVNYGYTF.

The CDR3 is CASSVGGLGEAFF. CDR3 DNA sequence: TGTGCCAGCAGCGTCGGAGGGCTGGGTGAAGCTTTCTTT. The rearrangement joins TRBV7-2 to TRBJ1-1; D is ambiguous. The CDR3 length is 13 residues. The germline gives CDR1 SGHTA, CDR2 FQGNSA. V was pared by 5 bases and J by 7 bases, with 14 bases between. Looking up the rest from reference TRBV7-2 and TRBJ1-1 gives the full variable domain: GAGVSQSPSNKVTEKGKDVELRCDPISGHTALYWYRQSLGQGLEFLIYFQGNSAPDKSGLPSDRFSAERTGGSVSTLTIQRTQQEDSAVYLCASSVGGLGEAFFGQGTRLTVV.

The chain has TRBV7-9 and TRBJ2-5; perhaps TRBD1 as D (6 bases). Germline CDR1 SEHNR, CDR2 FQNEAQ (reference sequence). CDR3 length: 13 amino acids. The V gene lost 5 bases and the J gene lost 9 bases, with 16 bases spanning the gap. The CDR3 reads CASSAGRPGAQYF. The CDR3 bases are TGTGCCAGCAGCGCCGGACGGCCAGGGGCCCAGTACTTC.

The chain recombines TRBV3-1 (or the pseudogene TRBV3-2) with TRBJ2-7; tentatively, D is TRBD2 (6 bases). Between the trimmed V and J ends, which lost 1 base and 1 base, there was a span of 14 bases. The CDR3 has 16 amino acids. Germline V gene sequence: CDR1 LGHDT, CDR2 YNNKEL (reference sequence). The CDR3 region has the DNA TGTGCCAGCAGCCAAGGGCGGTTAGCGGTTTCCTACGAGCAGTACTTC. Its protein product is CASSQGRLAVSYEQYF.

The chain couples TRBV10-3 to TRBJ1-4; 8 nucleotides line up with TRBD1. Trimming cost V 0 bases and J 4 bases; bases outside gene matches: 1. The CDR3 loop spans 15 amino acids. Per the germline V gene, CDR1 is ENHRY and CDR2 is SYGVKD. CDR3 sequence reads: CAISESTGDNEKLFF. DNA of the CDR3: TGTGCCATCAGTGAGTCGACAGGGGATAATGAAAAACTGTTTTTT.

This chain connects TRBV9 to TRBJ2-1; TRBD2 matches at 9 bases. V shed 0 bases and J 0 bases; nucleotides not matched to a gene: 10. The CDR3 length is 19 residues. CDR1 is SGDLS, CDR2 YYNGEE, per germline. This CDR3 reads CASSVVGSGGHSSYNEQFF. The CDR3 DNA follows: TGTGCCAGCAGCGTAGTTGGTAGCGGGGGCCATAGCTCCTACAATGAGCAGTTCTTC. The full variable domain, in which reference TRBV9 and TRBJ2-1 provide the parts outside the CDR3, is DSGVTQTPKHLITATGQRVTLRCSPRSGDLSVYWYQQSLDQGLQFLIQYYNGEERAKGNILERFSAQQFPDLHSELNLSSLELGDSALYFCASSVVGSGGHSSYNEQFFGPGTRLTVL.

The chain uses TRBV7-8 and TRBJ1-3; D is perhaps TRBD1 (6 bases). From germline, CDR1 is SGHVS and CDR2 FQNEAQ. V lost 4 bases, J lost 0 bases, and 16 bases lay in between. The CDR3 consists of 17 residues. CDR3 sequence (DNA): TGTGCCAGCAGCTCCCATGACAGGTTGAGCTCTGGAAACACCATATATTTT. Translation gives CASSSHDRLSSGNTIYF.

This chain uses TRBV28 with TRBJ1-1, with a possible D match to TRBD1 (6 bases). Germline V lookup: CDR1 MDHEN, CDR2 SYDVKM. Deletions cut 6 bases from V and 5 bases from J, with 16 bases between. The CDR3 spans 14 residues. The CDR3 is CASSSQSRGTEAFF. In nucleotides, the CDR3 is TGTGCCAGCAGCTCGCAGTCCAGGGGAACTGAAGCTTTCTTT. Based on the CDR3 plus reference TRBV28 and TRBJ1-1, the full variable domain is DVKVTQSSRYLVKRTGEKVFLECVQDMDHENMFWYRQDPGLGLRLIYFSYDVKMKEKGDIPEGYSVSREKKERFSLILESASTNQTSMYLCASSSQSRGTEAFFGQGTRLTVV.

This clone was seen a few times. The chain joins TRBV14 to TRBJ2-7; D may be TRBD2 (6 bases). The CDR3 spans 16 residues. Germline V gene sequence: CDR1 SGHDN, CDR2 FVKESK. Deletions cut 2 bases from V and 5 bases from J, with 19 bases between. The CDR3: CASSQLGEAQYHEQYF. The CDR3 DNA sequence: TGTGCCAGCAGCCAATTAGGGGAGGCCCAGTATCACGAGCAGTACTTC.

This clone was detected only once. The chain has TRBV27 and TRBJ1-4; no definite D call. V dropped 3 bases and J dropped 7 bases, with 12 bases sitting between them. CDR1 is MNHEY, CDR2 SMNVEV, per germline (reference sequence). CDR3 length: 14 residues. The CDR3 DNA is TGTGCCAGCAGTTTTAGTAGAGGAGGTGAAAAACTGTTTTTT. Encoded protein: CASSFSRGGEKLFF.

This clone was recorded once. The genes are TRBV30 and TRBJ2-7, with TRBD2 identical over 7 bases. The CDR3 is 15 amino acids. J gave up 0 bases and V 3 bases, and 8 bases lay outside the gene matches. CDR1 is GTSNPN, CDR2 SVGIG, per germline (reference sequence). The CDR3 DNA reads as TGTGCCTGGAGCCCGGGGGGAGACACCTCCTACGAGCAGTACTTC. This codes for CAWSPGGDTSYEQYF.

This clone is a singleton in its sample. The chain carries TRBV27 and TRBJ2-5; the match to TRBD2 covers 9 bases. The CDR3 runs 13 residues. With 7 bases clipped from V and 3 bases from J, the junction kept 3 bases outside the gene matches. Germline V gives CDR1 MNHEY, CDR2 SMNVEV (reference sequence). CDR3 region: CASKRLAEETQYF. The CDR3 coding sequence is TGTGCCAGCAAACGACTAGCGGAAGAGACCCAGTACTTC.

The V call is TRBV28, the J call TRBJ2-5, with 7 bases matching TRBD2. This CDR3 has 15 residues. Losses at the gene ends were 6 bases for V and 3 bases for J; bases not matched to a gene: 10. Germline V gene sequence: CDR1 MDHEN, CDR2 SYDVKM. CDR3 DNA: TGTGCCAGCAGCCCGCTGGGGGGGGGAAAAGAGACCCAGTACTTC. Its translation is CASSPLGGGKETQYF.